The clone carrying this T cell receptor beta chain was observed a single time. This sample stems from a study of T cells in localized non-small cell lung cancer. This table comes from immunoSEQ multiplex PCR, and its TCRdb copy is limited to in-frame clones, with some not included. The repertoire consists of roughly 30,000 clones, with approximately 90% occurring once and the leading ten covering roughly 13%. Germline V lookup: CDR1 GTSNPN, CDR2 SVGIG (reference sequence). V lost 0 bases and J lost 7, with 16 bases in between. The CDR3 spans 16 residues. The sequence was collected from a female donor older than 55 with stage III squamous cell lung carcinoma. The chain joins TRBV30 to TRBJ1-6; perhaps TRBD1 as D (5 bases). The sequenced sample was peripheral blood, obtained before any cancer treatment. CDR3 in amino acids: CAWSVTGHLKNSPLHF. The CDR3 nucleotides are TGTGCCTGGAGTGTAACAGGACACTTGAAGAATTCACCCCTCCACTTT.